This T cell receptor beta chain emerged from a study of cytomegalovirus exposure and HLA in healthy donors (dated by TCRdb to 2015 to 2018). Looking at the study overall: In an earlier analysis of under 600 of the donors, about 260 Gb of sequence data and 90 million to 120 million unique TCR beta sequences from 180 million or so T cells were reported. An early release covering approximately 600 HLA-typed donors comprised about 300 gigabases of sequencing data and tens of millions of unique TCR sequences. Of the roughly 400 genotyped donors, around 81% fell in the genetic ancestry cluster associated with self-reported Caucasian donors. The study aimed to test whether signatures of past pathogen exposure could be identified by cataloging public T cell receptors. Using immunosequencing, the study profiled T cell repertoires from 550 to 750 subjects and related those repertoires to cytomegalovirus serostatus. In addition to the first cohort of 666 subjects, a separate validation cohort of under 150 different subjects was used. To predict cytomegalovirus infection status, the study brought together high-throughput TCR immunosequencing, statistical association of individual TCRs with disease status, and machine learning. A later analysis re-analyzed previously published TCR beta repertoires from 600 to 850 donors and added high-resolution HLA genotyping to study TCR occurrence patterns. In the later analysis, no new phenotypic data were used to find candidate immune exposures; instead, reliance was placed on TCR beta sequences and their occurrence across donors. An earlier analysis of about 600 of the donors used high-throughput TCR beta sequencing to judge whether each TCR beta V gene segment behaved as functional or pseudogenic. Donor age, sex, ethnicity and CMV serostatus were collected together with the repertoire data. A later genetic analysis took genome-wide SNP genotypes for about 55% of the roughly 700 donors and used that subset as a discovery cohort. Every discovery cohort repertoire had been produced on one sequencing platform. Both class I and class II loci were covered by HLA typing, at four-digit resolution. Typing coverage differed by locus: A, B, C, DRB1 and DQB1 were typed in about 620-630 donors, DQA1 in 522, DPA1 in 600 to 610, and DPB1 in 450 to 490. Roughly 5 DR-DQ haplotypes were treated as single units for association and clustering because of strong linkage in the cohort. On average, roughly 250,000 unique TCR beta nucleotide sequences were sequenced per donor among some 430 genotyped donors of the cohort, with roughly 18% of those sequences being non-productive. Here is what the overall study found, with its caveats: A later analysis reported that several top co-occurrence clusters appeared linked to parvovirus B19, influenza, CMV and Epstein-Barr virus. Correlated functional status among segregating V segments might be attributable to linkage disequilibrium, but an unknown experimental factor could not be ruled out. Because HLA typing was missing for some donors at each locus, association tests included only the typed subset. At a false discovery rate of 0.05, a later analysis linked 16,951 TCR beta sequences to specific HLA alleles. Most TCR sequences were seen in very few donors, while some public TCRs were found in many individuals. The study listed approximately 150 TCR beta chains as associated with cytomegalovirus. Some IMGT-functional V segments, including TRBV6-2 and TRBV6-3, could not be distinguished by the 87-base-pair reads and were therefore excluded. Sequencing depth was assumed to be roughly uniform across donors in the presence/absence analyses, though that assumption may not hold. A further reported finding was that TCR beta sequences accurately predicted the HLA-A and HLA-B alleles for most subjects in the first cohort. In vitro tests confirmed that a few of the cytomegalovirus-associated TCR beta chains recognize cytomegalovirus antigens. A later genetic analysis associated a missense DCLRE1C variant with V-gene and J-gene trimming of TCR beta chains, and an independent cohort replicated the association. A later genetic analysis reported fewer N-insertions in productive TCRs among donors in an Asian-associated ancestry cluster than the roughly 650-donor mean. In both the original and validation cohorts, the classifier was reported to diagnose cytomegalovirus status with high specificity and sensitivity. Around 16 rarely observed V segments, including chromosome 9 orphons, were excluded from the earlier analysis of several hundred of the donors because counts were too low. In an earlier analysis of fewer than 700 of the donors, most TCR beta V segments appeared in productive rearrangements about 87% or about 30% of the time, broadly matching IMGT annotations. When HLA alleles, especially DR and DQ, strongly co-occurred, TCR associations were difficult to assign to individual alleles. The authors suggested that the approach could potentially be generalized to other disease states and immunological phenotypes. This cohort had only TCR beta chains sequenced, and the lack of alpha or paired-chain data limited which features could be detected. According to a later analysis, most CMV-associated TCR beta chains appeared to be HLA-restricted, and the HLA associations seemed to be driven largely by CMV exposure. A cluster of highly shared sequence variants was judged likely to be a technical artifact of the sequencing pipeline. In a later analysis, HLA-associated TCR beta chains showed more clonal expansion and lower generation probabilities than non-associated chains that were equally common. In a later analysis, TCR association rates were found to vary across HLA loci, with the most associated TCRs seen for DRB1 alleles and the fewest for HLA-C alleles. Immune exposure information for the cohort was limited to CMV serostatus.

Comment on this clone: The target of this receptor is not known. Qualities for individual bases were not recorded, and no much larger clone is one base off.

Reading from cysteine to phenylalanine, the CDR3 counts 11 amino acids. The retained sequence is limited to the CDR3, 33 bases, with the frame set at the first base. Per the germline V gene, ENHRY is the CDR1 and SYGVKD is the CDR2. The V end loses 6 bases and the J end loses 3 bases, and a stretch of 5 bases separates them. The cohort was made up of 666 healthy bone marrow donors. At the time of sampling, all cohort members were nominally healthy, though unrecorded immune exposures were likely present. The donor tested CMV seronegative and was one of the 352 seronegative cohort members. Every donor gave a peripheral blood sample, and the peripheral blood mononuclear cells from that sample were used for TCR beta sequencing. Genomic DNA extraction from the blood cell samples was performed with the Qiagen DNeasy Blood Extraction Kit. The library came from the immunoSEQ multiplex PCR assay. A mixture of 60 forward primers for TCR Vbeta segments and 13 reverse primers for TCR Jbeta segments was used in the multiplex PCR. The CDR3 region of rearranged TCR beta genes was amplified from genomic DNA by a multiplex PCR assay. The Illumina HiSeq System was used to sequence the amplified TCR beta libraries as 87-base-pair reads. Per the authors' processing: A later analysis counted 75 million to 100 million unique TCR beta chains across the 550 to 750 repertoires, and some 11 million of these chains were shared by at least two donors. Raw reads were error-corrected and collapsed into unique sequences with a nearest-neighbor algorithm that merged closely related sequences to remove PCR and sequencing errors. CDR3 sequences were aligned to IMGT reference sequences to assign V, D and J gene segments. Each retained sequence needed at least a six-nucleotide match to both a V gene segment and a J gene segment. Rearrangements were classified as productive when the CDR3 lacked stop codons and remained in frame with V and J, and all other rearrangements were classified as non-productive. CDR3 was defined by IMGT convention, running from the second conserved V-encoded cysteine to the conserved J-encoded phenylalanine. Sequences without an unambiguous match to a single V gene segment were excluded from the earlier analysis of several hundred of the donors. An earlier analysis of some 500 of the donors classified V segments as functional when productive rearrangements were above 56.7% and as segregating when the standard deviation between donors was above 5%. A statistical classification framework was built to diagnose cytomegalovirus status from the catalog of TCR beta chain sequences. V and J gene assignment, in a later analysis, came from comparing TCR nucleotide sequences with IMGT/GENE-DB human TR gene sequences. In a later analysis, CDR3 sequences and most-parsimonious VDJ recombination scenarios were assigned using the TCRdist pipeline. A later analysis defined each TCR beta chain by its CDR3 amino acid sequence plus V-gene family, and excluded reads lacking a unique V-gene family. As a way to deal with suspected cross-contamination and a sequencing artifact, a later analysis dropped roughly 600 nucleotide sequences that were highly shared and had low generation probability. A later analysis calculated a clonal expansion index for each public chain from normalized within-repertoire ranks of inferred template counts. In a later analysis, generation probabilities were computed using a VDJ recombination model fitted to out-of-frame rearrangements, and the results were checked against IGoR. In a later analysis, hypergeometric tests were used to score TCR-TCR, TCR-HLA and TCR-CMV co-occurrence, with a repertoire-size bias correction applied to TCR pairs. False discovery rates were estimated in a later analysis by permuting HLA or CMV assignments 20 times. In a later analysis, co-occurring TCRs were grouped with DBSCAN, and TCRdist sequence similarity was added when clustering was performed within HLA-allele-positive subsets. For co-occurrence clustering, repertoires with fewer than 30,000 or more than 120,000 public chains were excluded, along with 4 to 6 repertoires with anomalous nucleotide sharing. Here the immuneACCESS table is served through TCRdb, limited to in-frame sequences with V and J called. Missing clones are a known gap in these copies; in checked studies unresolved V genes cover under half, and the rest lacks a known reason. The V and J calls and the clone size are those of that table, but D and trimming were determined from the DNA. This sample is represented by 120,000 or so clones; 80% to 90% of them were singletons. In total, the top ten clones hold 1.5% to 2% of the sample.

The specimen was PBMCs. The origin of this receptor is a man aged 35 to 55 in good health and CMV-seronegative. Recombination linked TRBV10-3 to TRBJ2-5; perhaps TRBD1 is the D gene, with 5 bases matching. The CDR3 here reads CAIRGEETQYF. The nucleotide sequence is TGTGCCATCAGAGGGGAAGAGACCCAGTACTTC.